The clone carrying this T cell receptor (beta chain) showed up many times. What it binds is unknown. The data were obtained in a study of T cells after yellow fever vaccination. Study details: Some fractions had low cell numbers, and these were prepared with SMART-Seq v4 Ultra Low Input. General study points: Post-booster samples contained most primary-vaccination clones (about 96% CD4, about 85% CD8).

In TCRdb, the 5' RACE reads were re-called with MiXCR into one record per CDR3 protein. The sample shows around 590,000 distinct CDR3 sequences, around an eighth of them seen only once. Sequencing used PBMCs, obtained on the day of the yellow fever booster vaccination. This TCR derives from a man younger than 45 who received the YFV17D yellow fever vaccine.

This CDR3 is CASSLATSWNTEAFF. CDR3 sequence (DNA): TGTGCCAGCAGCTTAGCGACGAGTTGGAACACTGAAGCTTTCTTT. This chain joins TRBV7-2 and TRBJ1-1; D unclear. This CDR3 region has 15 residues. Germline V gene data show CDR1 as SGHTA and CDR2 as FQGNSA. Trimming stripped 0 bases from V and 1 base from J, with 9 bases between.